The 26 T cell receptor beta chains given below trace back to one sample, sequenced in a study of T cell responses to AZD1222 COVID-19 vaccine. The table came from immunoSEQ multiplex PCR; TCRdb's copy has only in-frame clones and leaves some out. The sample contains around 110,000 clones, more than 85% of which appear only once. Here the sequenced sample was peripheral blood, taken on day 0 of AZD1222 vaccination. These receptors all stem from an adult in good health.

The rearrangement uses TRBV1 and TRBJ2-7. TRBV1 is a listed pseudogene. The CDR3 sequence is 14 residues long. The CDR3, as DNA: TGCACCAGCAGCCTAACACGGATCTCCTACGAGCAGTACTTC. Translation gives CTSSLTRISYEQYF.

The J gene is TRBJ2-1, the V gene TRBV6-2 or TRBV6-3; 8 nucleotides agree with TRBD2. Germline-derived CDR1 and CDR2 are MNHEY and SVGEGT. J lost 4 bases, V lost 1 base, and 6 bases had no gene match. This CDR3 is built from 16 residues. The CDR3 bases are TGTGCCAGCAGTTACTACGGCGGGAGGTATTACAATGAGCAGTTCTTC. Translated: CASSYYGGRYYNEQFF.

The chain has TRBV4-1 and TRBJ1-5; D unresolved. Germline CDR1 and CDR2: MGHRA and YSYEKL. The CDR3 consists of 15 residues. V was clipped by 6 bases and J by 0 bases, with 12 bases between them. The CDR3 DNA is TGCGCCAGCAGTCCGCAGGATTATAGCAATCAGCCCCAGCATTTT. Protein product: CASSPQDYSNQPQHF.

This clone showed up just once. The chain couples TRBV6-5 to TRBJ1-2; weak D call: TRBD1 (6 bases). The CDR3 consists of 15 residues. CDR1 MNHEY and CDR2 SVGAGI come from the germline V gene. V shed 6 bases and J shed 0 bases, with 14 bases lying between them. Here the CDR3 reads CASSTDRNPNYGYTF. The CDR3 nucleotides are TGTGCCAGCAGCACCGACAGGAACCCTAACTATGGCTACACCTTC.

This clone was seen once. The chain recombines TRBV19 with TRBJ2-2; D not certain. Looked up from germline, CDR1 is LNHDA and CDR2 is SQIVND (reference sequence). The CDR3 is made up of 14 amino acids. Trimming cost V 3 bases and J 1 base, with 6 bases left between them. The CDR3 sequence is CASSIWGNTGELFF. The CDR3 DNA is TGTGCCAGTAGTATCTGGGGGAACACCGGGGAGCTGTTTTTT.

Details on this clone: Other DNA sequences in the sample encode the same CDR3. The gene calls are TRBV27 and TRBJ2-2; a weak D match, TRBD2 (6 bases). Trimming removed 7 bases from V and 4 bases from J, with 10 bases in between. This CDR3 has 13 residues. Germline V gives CDR1 MNHEY, CDR2 SMNVEV (reference sequence). The CDR3 spells CASNWGGTGELFF. The CDR3 DNA reads TGTGCCAGCAATTGGGGAGGCACCGGGGAGCTGTTTTTT.

V gene TRBV9 combines with J gene TRBJ2-2, with D uncertain. V was shortened by 4 bases and J by 6 bases, with 7 bases between the two germline ends. The length of the CDR3 is 12 residues. From germline, CDR1 is SGDLS and CDR2 YYNGEE. CDR3 bases: TGTGCCAGCAGCTTCCCATCCGGGGAGCTGTTTTTT. Amino acids: CASSFPSGELFF.

This clone was picked up one time. The chain couples TRBV25-1 to TRBJ1-4; D uncertain. Trimming took 1 base from V and 8 from J, leaving 17 bases between them. This CDR3 region has 16 residues. Germline values: CDR1 MGHDK, CDR2 SYGVNS. CDR3 bases: TGTGCCAGCAGTGAATTCTTAGAAGGCCGCGAAGAAAAACTGTTTTTT. It encodes CASSEFLEGREEKLFF.

Regarding this clone: This sample also contains other DNA sequences that code for the same CDR3. The rearrangement links TRBV2 to TRBJ1-2; 8 bases are a match to TRBD1. The CDR3 totals 14 residues. The germline CDR1 and CDR2 sequences are SNHLY and FYNNEI. Trimming removed 6 bases from V and 6 bases from J; junction bases left unmatched: 9. The CDR3 spells CASSRQGSLDGYTF. As DNA, the CDR3 is TGTGCCAGCAGCAGACAGGGGAGCTTGGATGGCTACACCTTC. The complete variable domain, with remaining parts taken from reference TRBV2 and TRBJ1-2, reads EPEVTQTPSHQVTQMGQEVILRCVPISNHLYFYWYRQILGQKVEFLVSFYNNEISEKSEIFDDQFSVERPDGSNFTLKIRSTKLEDSAMYFCASSRQGSLDGYTFGSGTRLTVV.

V is TRBV11-2 and J is TRBJ2-4; D may be TRBD2 (6 bases). This CDR3 is built from 15 residues. The V end was cut by 5 bases, the J end by 6 bases, with 17 bases between. Per germline, CDR1 SGHAT and CDR2 FQNNGV. The CDR3 region has the DNA TGTGCCAGCAGCGCAGAGCCCACTAGCAGAAACATTCAGTACTTC. It translates to CASSAEPTSRNIQYF. The full variable domain, its missing parts supplied by reference TRBV11-2 and TRBJ2-4, is EAGVAQSPRYKIIEKRQSVAFWCNPISGHATLYWYQQILGQGPKLLIQFQNNGVVDDSQLPKDRFSAERLKGVDSTLKIQPAKLEDSAVYLCASSAEPTSRNIQYFGAGTRLSVL.

The chain employs TRBV27 and TRBJ1-2; D unclear. CDR3 size: 13 residues. Germline V gene data show CDR1 as MNHEY and CDR2 as SMNVEV (reference sequence). V was cut by 3 bases and J by 5 bases, with 10 bases left in between. The DNA of the CDR3 is TGTGCCAGCAGTTTCGGAGTAAAATATGGCTACACCTTC. Its translation is CASSFGVKYGYTF.

The rearrangement links TRBV6-6 to TRBJ2-3; no firm D call. The CDR3 length is 14 residues. V was pared by 3 bases and J by 1 base, with 8 bases between. Germline V CDR1 and CDR2: MNHNY, SVGAGI (reference sequence). As DNA, the CDR3 is TGTGCCAGCAGTTATCGAGAGGGCACAGATACGCAGTATTTT. Amino acids: CASSYREGTDTQYF.

The chain is built from TRBV4-1 and TRBJ1-2; weak D call: TRBD1 (5 bases). CDR3 size: 15 residues. Germline CDR1 MGHRA, CDR2 YSYEKL. V was trimmed by 0 bases and J by 6 bases, leaving 14 bases between them. CDR3 nucleotides: TGCGCCAGCAGCCAAGATTACGGGGCGGCCGATGGCTACACCTTC. Translation gives CASSQDYGAADGYTF.

The rearrangement uses TRBV28 and TRBJ2-7, with 7 bases that match TRBD1. CDR1 MDHEN and CDR2 SYDVKM come from the germline V gene. V lost 7 bases, J lost 0 bases, and 6 bases stayed unmatched. CDR3 length equals 14 residues. This CDR3 reads CASTETGTSYEQYF. The CDR3 bases are TGTGCCAGCACGGAGACAGGGACCTCCTACGAGCAGTACTTC.

The chain employs TRBV28 and TRBJ2-7; 10 bases line up with TRBD1. Unmatched junction bases numbered 13, after V lost 2 bases and J lost 0 bases. CDR1 is MDHEN and CDR2 is SYDVKM in the germline V gene. The CDR3 runs to 19 residues. The CDR3 DNA reads as TGTGCCAGCAGTTTAGAACTTGCATTGGGACAGGGGATCTCCTACGAGCAGTACTTC. Protein sequence: CASSLELALGQGISYEQYF.

The chain uses TRBV2 and TRBJ1-1; D not resolved. Trimming took off 8 bases at V and 0 bases at J, with 10 bases between the two ends. This CDR3 has 13 amino acids. Germline CDR1 reads SNHLY; CDR2 reads FYNNEI. The CDR3, as DNA: TGTGCCAGCCGACGAACTCTGAACACTGAAGCTTTCTTT. It is translated as CASRRTLNTEAFF.

The chain joins TRBV11-2 to TRBJ1-2; TRBD1 aligns across 9 bases. Germline lookup yields CDR1 SGHAT and CDR2 FQNNGV. This CDR3 region has 14 residues. V trimming: 5 bases; J trimming: 4 bases; junction bases outside the gene matches: 5. The CDR3 nucleotides are TGTGCCAGCAGCGAGGACAGGGGTACCTATGGCTACACCTTC. It yields the protein CASSEDRGTYGYTF.

This chain joins TRBV18 and TRBJ1-1; no clear D gene. The CDR3 contains 17 residues. The V gene's germline CDR1 is KGHSH and CDR2 LQKENI. V dropped 3 bases and J dropped 0 bases, with 17 bases sitting between them. The CDR3 sequence: CASSPSGSIVMNTEAFF. CDR3 in DNA: TGTGCCAGCTCACCCTCGGGCAGTATAGTGATGAACACTGAAGCTTTCTTT.

J is TRBJ1-1 and V is TRBV5-1; no clear D gene. Trimming left V 6 bases short and J 0 bases short, with 9 bases between. Germline V gene data show CDR1 as SGHRS and CDR2 as YFSETQ. The CDR3 sequence is 13 residues long. The CDR3 DNA is TGCGCCAGCACCCCCGCGGTGAACACTGAAGCTTTCTTT. Protein product: CASTPAVNTEAFF.

The rearrangement uses TRBV11-2 and TRBJ2-1; 8 bases align to TRBD2. V was clipped by 5 bases and J by 5 bases; unmatched bases: 8. The CDR3 loop spans 15 amino acids. Per the germline V gene, CDR1 is SGHAT and CDR2 is FQNNGV. CDR3 amino acids: CASSPLAGRNNEQFF. In DNA form, the CDR3 reads TGTGCCAGCAGCCCCCTAGCGGGTAGGAACAATGAGCAGTTCTTC. Filled out from reference TRBV11-2 and TRBJ2-1, the complete variable domain reads EAGVAQSPRYKIIEKRQSVAFWCNPISGHATLYWYQQILGQGPKLLIQFQNNGVVDDSQLPKDRFSAERLKGVDSTLKIQPAKLEDSAVYLCASSPLAGRNNEQFFGPGTRLTVL.

This clone was seen just once. The J gene is TRBJ2-2, the V gene TRBV4-2; D not certain. V was pared by 0 bases and J by 6 bases, with 11 bases between. Germline CDR1 reads LGHNA; CDR2 reads YNFKEQ. The CDR3 spans 15 residues. The CDR3 nucleotides are TGTGCCAGCAGCCAAGATCGTCCGTCTCCCGGGGAGCTGTTTTTT. It specifies CASSQDRPSPGELFF.

This sequence joins TRBV24-1 and TRBJ2-1; either TRBD1 or TRBD2 may fit D (5 bases each). This CDR3 is 15 amino acids long. Germline V gene sequence: CDR1 KGHDR, CDR2 SFDVKD. The ends were cut back, 4 bases at V and 3 bases at J, with 12 bases in the middle. Written as DNA, the CDR3 is TGTGCCACCAGTGACCGGGACCCAGGCTACAATGAGCAGTTCTTC. This codes for CATSDRDPGYNEQFF.

The chain links TRBV18 to TRBJ2-5; D not resolved. The CDR3 contains 13 residues. Germline loops: CDR1 KGHSH, CDR2 LQKENI. V shed 1 base and J shed 2 bases, with 5 bases lying between them. CDR3 bases: TGTGCCAGCTCACCACGGGGACAAGAGACCCAGTACTTC. It translates to CASSPRGQETQYF.

V gene TRBV19 combines with J gene TRBJ2-1, with 11 bases fitting TRBD2. From germline, CDR1 is LNHDA and CDR2 SQIVND (reference sequence). V lost 3 bases and J lost 9; bases outside the gene matches: 4. This CDR3 region has 14 residues. The CDR3 DNA sequence: TGTGCCAGTAGTATTTTAGCGGGAGGGGGTGAGCAGTTCTTC. This sequence encodes CASSILAGGGEQFF.

This chain joins TRBV11-3 and TRBJ2-5, with 13 bases fitting TRBD2. Germline V CDR1 and CDR2: SGHNT, YENEEA. The CDR3 covers 16 residues. Trimming removed 5 bases from V and 3 bases from J; junction bases left unmatched: 6. In DNA, the CDR3 is TGTGCCAGCAGCCAAAGCGGACTAGCGGGAGAAGAGACCCAGTACTTC. Translating it yields CASSQSGLAGEETQYF.

The chain employs TRBV29-1 and TRBJ2-5; TRBD2 aligns across 13 bases. This CDR3 spans 14 amino acids. V dropped 5 bases and J dropped 3; count of bases not matched to a gene: 3. CDR1 is SQVTM, CDR2 ANQGSEA, per germline. The CDR3 spells CSVKLAGGKETQYF. Here the CDR3 DNA reads TGCAGCGTTAAACTAGCGGGAGGGAAAGAGACCCAGTACTTC.